The 27 T cell receptor beta chains given below trace back to one sample, sequenced in a study of cytomegalovirus exposure and HLA in healthy donors. PCR was performed using 60 Vbeta and 13 Jbeta primers. Libraries were prepared by immunoSEQ multiplex PCR; TCRdb keeps only in-frame clonotypes and omits some of them. The sample holds some 110,000 clones; under 80% are singletons and the top ten take roughly 10%. The specimen sequenced was PBMCs. The origin of the receptors is a woman between 50 and 59 years old in good health and CMV-seropositive.

The chain recombines TRBV10-3 with TRBJ1-5; no definite D call. Per the germline V gene, CDR1 is ENHRY and CDR2 is SYGVKD. This CDR3 is built from 12 residues. V dropped 10 bases and J dropped 4 bases, with 11 bases sitting between them. The CDR3 DNA is TGTGCCACCCGACGGGAGAATCAGCCCCAGCATTTT. It specifies CATRRENQPQHF.

This chain uses TRBV5-1 with TRBJ1-2; 8 positions agree with TRBD1. The CDR3 runs 16 residues. Germline V CDR1 and CDR2: SGHRS, YFSETQ. The junction had 9 bases not matched to a gene; V was cut back by 4 bases and J by 1 base. CDR3 loop: CASSLKTGERNYGYTF. DNA of the CDR3: TGCGCCAGCAGCCTGAAGACAGGGGAGCGTAACTATGGCTACACCTTC.

The chain is built from TRBV9 and TRBJ1-4, with 8 nucleotides matching TRBD1. Germline CDR1 is SGDLS and CDR2 is YYNGEE. The CDR3 runs to 13 residues. V was clipped by 4 bases and J by 8 bases; unmatched bases: 4. CDR3 DNA sequence: TGTGCCAGCAGCCAGGGGGCACAGGAAAAACTGTTTTTT. It specifies CASSQGAQEKLFF.

The V and J genes are TRBV5-1 and TRBJ1-1, with 7 bases lining up with TRBD1. CDR3 length: 13 residues. The ends lost 4 bases at V and 7 bases at J; junction bases unmatched: 7. In germline, CDR1 is SGHRS, CDR2 YFSETQ. This chain's CDR3 is CASSQGDRDEAFF. Here the CDR3 DNA reads TGCGCCAGCAGCCAAGGAGACAGGGATGAAGCTTTCTTT. Complete variable domain (other parts from reference TRBV5-1 and TRBJ1-1): KAGVTQTPRYLIKTRGQQVTLSCSPISGHRSVSWYQQTPGQGLQFLFEYFSETQRNKGNFPGRFSGRQFSNSRSEMNVSTLELGDSALYLCASSQGDRDEAFFGQGTRLTVV.

The V gene is TRBV5-4, the J gene TRBJ2-5; D is uncertain. V was pared by 3 bases and J by 2 bases, with 11 bases between. This CDR3 contains 14 residues. Germline lookup yields CDR1 SGHNT and CDR2 YYREEE (reference sequence). The DNA of the CDR3 is TGTGCCAGCAGCTCCAATACCTATCAAGAGACCCAGTACTTC. The encoded protein is CASSSNTYQETQYF.

The chain joins TRBV11-2 to TRBJ2-1, with 7 bases identical to TRBD2. Germline CDR1 SGHAT, CDR2 FQNNGV. The V and J ends lost 1 base and 10 bases, in that order; junction bases with no gene match: 4. CDR3 length: 13 residues. As DNA, the CDR3 is TGTGCCAGCAGCTTAGGTGGCGGGGGAGAGCAGTTCTTC. This encodes CASSLGGGGEQFF.

The chain has TRBV6-1 and TRBJ2-1, with TRBD2 matching 10 bases. The CDR3 is 16 residues long. V lost 3 bases, J lost 4 bases, and 6 bases stayed unmatched. Germline CDR1 MNHNS, CDR2 SASEGT. In DNA, the CDR3 is TGTGCCAGCAGTGACCTTACTAGCGGGGTTTACAATGAGCAGTTCTTC. Translation gives CASSDLTSGVYNEQFF.

A note on this clone: A read error may produce the germline difference seen at one junction end. This chain's CDR3 is CASSPGTGGNVLTF. Here the CDR3 DNA reads TGCGCCAGCAGCCCAGGGACAGGGGGCAACGTCCTGACTTTC. V is TRBV5-1 and J is TRBJ2-6, with 11 bases fitting TRBD1. The germline gives CDR1 SGHRS, CDR2 YFSETQ. The CDR3 totals 14 residues.

This rearrangement joins TRBV25-1 to TRBJ2-3, with 8 bases matching TRBD1. V lost 2 bases, J lost 1 base, and 5 bases stayed unmatched. The CDR3 totals 16 residues. CDR1 MGHDK and CDR2 SYGVNS come from the germline V gene. CDR3 coding DNA: TGTGCCAGCAGTGAACCAGGGGGCGTGGGCACAGATACGCAGTATTTT. Amino acid sequence: CASSEPGGVGTDTQYF.

V and J are TRBV6-1 and TRBJ1-2; the D gene is possibly TRBD1 (6 bases). Germline CDR1 MNHNS, CDR2 SASEGT. The CDR3 spans 17 residues. The germline V and J ends were trimmed by 2 bases and 2 bases, with 18 bases remaining between them. CDR3 in amino acids: CASSETSARGINYGYTF. CDR3 coding DNA: TGTGCCAGCAGTGAAACGAGTGCGAGGGGGATAAACTATGGCTACACCTTC.

The chain is built from TRBV19 and TRBJ2-5, with 7 bases matching TRBD1. The V and J ends lost 9 bases and 1 base, in that order; junction bases with no gene match: 11. CDR3 length equals 15 residues. Per the germline V gene, CDR1 is LNHDA and CDR2 is SQIVND (reference sequence). The CDR3 DNA reads as TGTGCCAGCCAAAAGCAGGGGGTTTTCCAAGAGACCCAGTACTTC. Its protein product is CASQKQGVFQETQYF.

V usage is TRBV6-1 and J usage is TRBJ1-1; weak D call: TRBD1 (5 bases). CDR1 and CDR2 (germline): MNHNS, SASEGT. The CDR3 runs 14 residues. V lost 0 bases and J 11 bases, leaving 16 bases between the germline ends. In nucleotides, the CDR3 is TGTGCCAGCAGTGAAGCTGCGACAGAGGAAAGGGCTTTCTTT. This sequence encodes CASSEAATEERAFF.

This sequence joins TRBV5-1 and TRBJ2-7; 9 nucleotides line up with TRBD2. The length of the CDR3 is 15 residues. The germline V gene has CDR1 SGHRS and CDR2 YFSETQ. V trimming: 0 bases; J trimming: 3 bases; junction bases outside the gene matches: 4. This CDR3 is CASSLDLAGHYEQYF. The CDR3 nucleotides are TGCGCCAGCAGCTTGGACCTAGCGGGGCACTACGAGCAGTACTTC. Full variable domain (outside the CDR3, taken from reference TRBV5-1 and TRBJ2-7): KAGVTQTPRYLIKTRGQQVTLSCSPISGHRSVSWYQQTPGQGLQFLFEYFSETQRNKGNFPGRFSGRQFSNSRSEMNVSTLELGDSALYLCASSLDLAGHYEQYFGPGTRLTVT.

This clone has more than one count but fewer than ten. Written as DNA, the CDR3 is TGTGCCACCAGCAGAGCGGGGGGAACTAATGAAAAACTGTTTTTT. It codes for CATSRAGGTNEKLFF. The V call is TRBV15, the J call TRBJ1-4; possible D gene TRBD1, 5 bases. This CDR3 is built from 15 residues. Germline loops: CDR1 LNHNV, CDR2 YYDKDF (reference sequence). V was pared by 1 base and J by 1 base, with 7 bases between.

This clone appeared a few times. The rearrangement links TRBV27 to TRBJ1-2, with 12 bases that match TRBD1. Germline CDR1 reads MNHEY; CDR2 reads SMNVEV (reference sequence). Unmatched junction bases numbered 2, after V lost 3 bases and J lost 9 bases. The CDR3 length is 13 residues. In nucleotides, the CDR3 is TGTGCCAGCAGTTTTGGGACAGGGGGCCGCTACACCTTC. Protein: CASSFGTGGRYTF.

A remark on this clone: A read error may produce the germline difference seen at one junction end. At the DNA level, this CDR3 is encoded by other sequences in the same sample as well. The CDR3 is CASSLGGNTGELFF. In DNA, the CDR3 is TGCGCCAGCAGTTTGGGAGGGAACACCGGGGAGCTGTTTTTT. This rearrangement joins TRBV5-1 to TRBJ2-2, with D possibly matching TRBD2 (6 bases). The germline CDR1 and CDR2 sequences are SGHRS and YFSETQ. This CDR3 contains 14 residues.

The genes are TRBV6-5 and TRBJ1-1; a possible D gene is TRBD1 (5 bases). The CDR3 loop spans 16 amino acids. The germline CDR1 and CDR2 sequences are MNHEY and SVGAGI. The V and J ends lost 2 bases and 0 bases respectively, with 13 bases between them. The CDR3 is CASSYGQGIMNTEAFF. CDR3 in DNA: TGTGCCAGCAGTTACGGTCAGGGTATAATGAACACTGAAGCTTTCTTT.

The chain is built from TRBV29-1 and TRBJ2-1; 9 nucleotides line up with TRBD1. The CDR3 is 17 residues long. CDR1 and CDR2 (germline): SQVTM, ANQGSEA. Trimming cost V 2 bases and J 5 bases; bases outside gene matches: 13. The CDR3: CSVEPTLGTGKNNEQFF. CDR3 bases: TGCAGCGTTGAACCAACCCTAGGGACAGGGAAAAACAATGAGCAGTTCTTC.

The V and J genes are TRBV27 and TRBJ1-1, with D possibly being TRBD1 (5 bases). Per germline, CDR1 MNHEY and CDR2 SMNVEV (reference sequence). The CDR3 contains 13 residues. V was shortened by 10 bases and J by 3 bases, with 15 bases between the two germline ends. CDR3 DNA sequence: TGTGCCAAGGACACCCGGCAGGACACTGAAGCTTTCTTT. This gives the protein CAKDTRQDTEAFF.

This clone has a handful of counts. The rearrangement joins TRBV2 to TRBJ2-1, with unresolved D. V lost 4 bases and J lost 0, with 10 bases in between. Germline CDR1 SNHLY, CDR2 FYNNEI. This CDR3 has 15 residues. CDR3 sequence reads: CASSGYRDSYNEQFF. In DNA, the CDR3 is TGTGCCAGCAGTGGGTATAGAGACTCCTACAATGAGCAGTTCTTC.

The chain carries TRBV30 and TRBJ1-5; 9 nucleotides match TRBD1. The CDR3 has 13 residues. Trimming took 0 bases from V and 10 from J; bases not matched to a gene: 4. Germline CDR1 and CDR2: GTSNPN and SVGIG (reference sequence). In DNA form, the CDR3 reads TGTGCCTGGAGTGTACAGGGGGCTAACCCCCAGCATTTT. Translated, it gives CAWSVQGANPQHF.

V usage is TRBV11-1 and J usage is TRBJ2-1; 11 nucleotides line up with TRBD2. The CDR3 runs 16 residues. V was clipped by 5 bases and J by 4 bases; unmatched bases: 7. The germline V gene has CDR1 SGHAT and CDR2 FQDESV (reference sequence). The CDR3 region has the DNA TGTGCCAGCAGCCCACTAGCGGGAGTAGGGTACAATGAGCAGTTCTTC. Its translation is CASSPLAGVGYNEQFF. The complete variable domain, with remaining parts taken from reference TRBV11-1 and TRBJ2-1, reads EAEVAQSPRYKITEKSQAVAFWCDPISGHATLYWYRQILGQGPELLVQFQDESVVDDSQLPKDRFSAERLKGVDSTLKIQPAELGDSAMYLCASSPLAGVGYNEQFFGPGTRLTVL.

A few counts support this clone. This chain joins TRBV4-2 and TRBJ1-2; 8 bases match TRBD1. Germline CDR1 is LGHNA and CDR2 is YNFKEQ. The CDR3 extends over 17 amino acids. Trimming took 4 bases from V and 8 from J; bases not matched to a gene: 18. The CDR3 DNA reads TGTGCCAGCAGCCGCAACGCCGGGGACAGGAGCTTCGGCGGCTACACCTTC. Protein: CASSRNAGDRSFGGYTF.

The chain employs TRBV7-3 and TRBJ1-1; 8 nucleotides line up with TRBD1. The J segment lost 4 bases and the V segment lost 2 bases, leaving 6 bases of the junction unmatched. CDR3 length: 15 residues. Germline loops: CDR1 SGHTA, CDR2 FQGTGA. CDR3 nucleotides: TGTGCCAGCAGCTTATCAGGGGGCGCGGGCACTGAAGCTTTCTTT. Amino acids: CASSLSGGAGTEAFF.

This clone was seen only a few times. This chain uses TRBV18 with TRBJ2-2, with 7 bases fitting TRBD1. There are 16 residues in the CDR3. Trimming at V came to 4 bases and at J to 3 bases, leaving 8 bases not matched to a gene. CDR1 and CDR2 (germline): KGHSH, LQKENI. CDR3 nucleotide sequence: TGTGCCAGCTCACGAACAGGGGCTCCGGACACCGGGGAGCTGTTTTTT. As protein: CASSRTGAPDTGELFF.

The chain uses TRBV28 and TRBJ1-1; a weak D match, TRBD1 (6 bases). The CDR3 sequence is 14 residues long. In germline, CDR1 is MDHEN, CDR2 SYDVKM. Trimming took 5 bases from V and 1 from J, leaving 11 bases between them. The CDR3 bases are TGTGCCAGCAGTCAGGGGTGGGGGAACACTGAAGCTTTCTTT. Translating gives CASSQGWGNTEAFF. Full variable domain (outside the CDR3, taken from reference TRBV28 and TRBJ1-1): DVKVTQSSRYLVKRTGEKVFLECVQDMDHENMFWYRQDPGLGLRLIYFSYDVKMKEKGDIPEGYSVSREKKERFSLILESASTNQTSMYLCASSQGWGNTEAFFGQGTRLTVV.

This rearrangement joins TRBV5-1 to TRBJ1-4; D not resolved. The germline CDR1 and CDR2 sequences are SGHRS and YFSETQ. Deletions cut 0 bases from V and 5 bases from J, with 11 bases between. This CDR3 region has 15 residues. The CDR3 sequence is CASSLGAQLNEKLFF. CDR3 bases: TGCGCCAGCAGCTTGGGAGCCCAACTGAATGAAAAACTGTTTTTT.